This T cell receptor beta chain came from a study of beta chain features in type 1 diabetes. Turning to the study itself: Healthy donors, compared against patients, showed similar age, gender and cell yields.

This CDR3 is built from 15 residues. The junction had 1 base not matched to a gene; V was cut back by 3 bases and J by 2 bases. CDR1 is MDHEN, CDR2 SYDVKM, per germline. Study-wide points: PCR might show a preference for shorter templates, equally across patients and controls. In all four CD4+ subsets, TCRB CDR3 length was significantly, moderately reduced in type 1 diabetes.

Turning to this clone: Antigen: not known.

TCRB transcripts that were expressed got sequenced, as all of the isolated RNA had been reverse transcribed. Measured with immunoSEQ multiplex PCR; TCRdb has only the in-frame clones, and not every one. Here the sample spans about 620,000 clones, 15% to 18% being singletons. Sorting with CD45RO/CCR7/CD25/CD127/CD95/CD27 yielded naive, central memory, regulatory and stem-like memory CD4+ cells. The receptor was derived from a man aged 18 to 35 in good health. The sample taken for sequencing was naive CD4+ T cells from blood. The V and J genes are TRBV28 and TRBJ2-6; 7 bases match TRBD1. CDR3 sequence reads: CASSFQGAGANVLTF. The DNA for the CDR3 is TGTGCCAGCAGTTTCCAGGGGGCTGGGGCCAACGTCCTGACTTTC.